This TCR beta chain was sequenced for a study of T cell responses to AZD1222 COVID-19 vaccine. Study summary: Pooling of second doses given at about 4 or about 12 weeks was done.

Profiling relied on immunoSEQ multiplex PCR, and the TCRdb table lists in-frame clones only, not all of them. The table lists some 120,000 clones, more than 75% of them singletons. The V and J ends lost 2 bases and 10 bases respectively, with 15 bases between them. Per the germline V gene, CDR1 is SNHLY and CDR2 is FYNNEI. This CDR3 has 15 residues. The chain joins TRBV2 to TRBJ1-6; possible D gene TRBD1, 5 bases. Sequencing used peripheral blood, obtained on day 0 of AZD1222 vaccination. The receptor comes from an adult in good health. CDR3 loop: CASSEISQGLSPLHF. The CDR3 DNA reads as TGTGCCAGCAGTGAAATTAGCCAGGGTTTGTCACCCCTCCACTTT.